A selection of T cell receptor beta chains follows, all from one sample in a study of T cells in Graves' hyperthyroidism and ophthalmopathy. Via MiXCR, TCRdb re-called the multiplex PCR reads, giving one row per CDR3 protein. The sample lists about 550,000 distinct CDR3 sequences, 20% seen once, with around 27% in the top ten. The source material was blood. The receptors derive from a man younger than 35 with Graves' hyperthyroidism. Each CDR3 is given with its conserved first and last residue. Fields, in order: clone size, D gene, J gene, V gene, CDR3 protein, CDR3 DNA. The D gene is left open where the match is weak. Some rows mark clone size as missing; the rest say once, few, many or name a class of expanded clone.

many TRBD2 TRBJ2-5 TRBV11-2 CASSQSGAHQETQYF TGTGCCAGCAGCCAGAGCGGGGCCCACCAAGAGACCCAGTACTTC
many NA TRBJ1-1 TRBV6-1 CASSAGPSTEAFF TGTGCCAGCAGTGCAGGTCCTTCCACTGAAGCTTTCTTT
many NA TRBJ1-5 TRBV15 CATGAWGNQPQHF TGTGCCACCGGAGCCTGGGGCAATCAGCCCCAGCATTTT
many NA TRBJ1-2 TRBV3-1 CASSQHNYGYTF TGTGCCAGCAGCCAACATAACTATGGCTACACCTTC
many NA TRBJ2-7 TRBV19 CASSPWAGTYEQYF TGTGCCAGTAGTCCCTGGGCAGGGACGTACGAGCAGTACTTC
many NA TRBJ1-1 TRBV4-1 CASSRHQTLGTEAFF TGCGCCAGCAGCCGGCACCAGACCTTGGGGACTGAAGCTTTCTTT
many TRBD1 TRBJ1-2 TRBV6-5 CASHSPGQKYGYTF TGTGCCAGCCATTCGCCGGGACAGAAGTATGGCTACACCTTC
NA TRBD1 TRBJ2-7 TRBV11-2 CASSWGTVGYEQYF TGTGCCAGCAGCTGGGGGACAGTGGGATACGAGCAGTACTTC
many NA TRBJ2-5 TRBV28 CASSPGTGEETQYF TGTGCCAGCAGCCCCGGGACGGGCGAAGAGACCCAGTACTTC
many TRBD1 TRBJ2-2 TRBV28 CASSWSAGGLAGELFF TGTGCCAGCAGTTGGTCGGCAGGGGGTCTGGCCGGGGAGCTGTTTTTT
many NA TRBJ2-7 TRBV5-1 CASSLEPRGSYEQYF TGCGCCAGCAGCTTGGAACCCCGCGGATCCTACGAGCAGTACTTC
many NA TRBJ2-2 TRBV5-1 CASSLFSRGGTGELFF TGCGCCAGCAGCCTTTTCTCCAGGGGCGGCACCGGGGAGCTGTTTTTT
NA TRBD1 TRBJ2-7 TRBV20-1 CSAPRTGYEQYF TGCAGTGCCCCGAGGACAGGCTACGAGCAGTACTTC
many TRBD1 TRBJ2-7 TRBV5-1 CASSLPSGTGAPSSYEQYF TGCGCCAGCAGCTTGCCCTCCGGGACAGGGGCTCCGAGCTCCTACGAGCAGTACTTC
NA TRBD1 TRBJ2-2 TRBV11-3 CASSARTGATGELFF TGTGCCAGCAGCGCACGGACAGGGGCCACCGGGGAGCTGTTTTTT
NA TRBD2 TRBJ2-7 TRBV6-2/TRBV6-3 CASSYARTSGKYDFEQYF TGTGCCAGCAGTTACGCAAGGACTAGCGGGAAGTACGACTTTGAGCAGTACTTC
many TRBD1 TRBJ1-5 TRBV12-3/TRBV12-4 CASTLTGNGNQPQHF TGTGCCAGCACCTTGACAGGGAATGGCAATCAGCCCCAGCATTTT
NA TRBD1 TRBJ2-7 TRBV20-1 CSAATGDHSLSPYEQYF TGCAGTGCCGCGACAGGGGATCATTCCCTCTCTCCCTACGAGCAGTACTTC
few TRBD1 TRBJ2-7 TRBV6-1 CASSEIPGQGSYEQYF TGTGCCAGCAGTGAAATCCCGGGACAGGGATCCTACGAGCAGTACTTC
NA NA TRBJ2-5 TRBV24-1 CATSDPDRFQETQYF TGTGCCACCAGTGACCCTGACAGGTTTCAAGAGACCCAGTACTTC
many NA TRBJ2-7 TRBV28 CASTPGGFTYEQYF TGTGCCAGCACCCCAGGCGGGTTTACCTACGAGCAGTACTTC
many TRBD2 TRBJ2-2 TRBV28 CASSDSGGNTGELFF TGTGCCAGCAGCGATAGCGGGGGGAACACCGGGGAGCTGTTTTTT
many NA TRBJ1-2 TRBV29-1 CSVEPGTYGYTF TGCAGCGTTGAACCGGGTACCTATGGCTACACCTTC
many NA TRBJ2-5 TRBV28 CASSFPFVVEGTSATQYF TGTGCCAGCAGTTTCCCTTTCGTGGTGGAGGGGACCAGCGCGACCCAGTACTTC